This passage covers 25 T cell receptor beta chains from one sample sequenced in a study of shared clonotypes between healthy human individuals. Clones were sequenced by immunoSEQ multiplex PCR, and TCRdb holds only the in-frame ones, with some missing. The sample has hundreds of thousands of clones, about 92% seen once. CD45RO-negative CD8 cells positively selected for CCR7 made up the naive population, which excluded terminally differentiated effector memory CD45RA+ cells. Sequenced material: naive CD8+ T cells sorted from blood. Receptors originate from a man aged 25-45 years in good health.

This chain joins TRBV28 and TRBJ2-3; 16 positions match TRBD2. CDR1 and CDR2 (germline): MDHEN, SYDVKM. The CDR3 totals 20 residues. The V segment lost 3 bases and the J segment 3 bases; nucleotides outside the gene matches: 12. This CDR3 reads CASSFQGLAGGPFGTDTQYF. The DNA of the CDR3 is TGTGCCAGCAGTTTCCAGGGACTAGCGGGAGGGCCATTTGGAACAGATACGCAGTATTTT. Full variable domain (remainder filled in from reference TRBV28 and TRBJ2-3): DVKVTQSSRYLVKRTGEKVFLECVQDMDHENMFWYRQDPGLGLRLIYFSYDVKMKEKGDIPEGYSVSREKKERFSLILESASTNQTSMYLCASSFQGLAGGPFGTDTQYFGPGTRLTVL.

The chain is built from TRBV11-3 and TRBJ2-5, with D possibly being TRBD1 (6 bases). The germline V gene encodes CDR1 SGHNT and CDR2 YENEEA. V lost 6 bases and J 3 bases, leaving 11 bases between the germline ends. This CDR3 spans 13 amino acids. CDR3 protein: CASSLGTKETQYF. The CDR3 region has the DNA TGTGCCAGCAGTCTGGGGACAAAAGAGACCCAGTACTTC.

This sequence joins TRBV7-9 and TRBJ2-7; TRBD2 matches 13 bases. From germline, CDR1 is SEHNR and CDR2 FQNEAQ (reference sequence). V lost 5 bases, J lost 1 base, and 2 bases stayed unmatched. The CDR3 contains 15 residues. The CDR3 loop reads CASSRTSGGSYEQYF. The DNA of the CDR3 is TGTGCCAGCAGCCGGACTAGCGGGGGATCCTACGAGCAGTACTTC.

This clone was detected only a few times. This rearrangement joins TRBV5-1 to TRBJ1-1, with 8 bases that match TRBD1. The CDR3 extends over 16 amino acids. Germline trimming cut 7 bases from V and 6 bases from J; bases unmatched to any gene: 17. The V gene's germline CDR1 is SGHRS and CDR2 YFSETQ. CDR3 coding DNA: TGCGCCAGCCAAGCTTGGAACGGACAGGGTCCGCCTGAAGCTTTCTTT. Its translation: CASQAWNGQGPPEAFF.

The chain's CDR3 is CASSHGTGGSETQYF. In nucleotides, the CDR3 is TGCGCCAGCAGCCATGGGACAGGGGGCTCGGAGACCCAGTACTTC. V and J are TRBV4-3 and TRBJ2-5; the match to TRBD1 covers 12 bases. In germline, CDR1 is LGHNA, CDR2 YSLEER. This CDR3 spans 15 amino acids. After removal of 3 bases from V and 5 bases from J, the junction contained 4 bases not matched to a gene.

This clone has only a few counts. The V call is TRBV27, the J call TRBJ2-7, with TRBD2 matching over 10 bases. CDR1 is MNHEY and CDR2 is SMNVEV in the germline V gene (reference sequence). This CDR3 is 14 amino acids long. V lost 5 bases, J lost 2 bases, and 3 bases stayed unmatched. The CDR3 nucleotides are TGTGCCAGCAGTACCGGACTAGCGGCCTACGAGCAGTACTTC. This translates into CASSTGLAAYEQYF.

The chain uses TRBV30 and TRBJ2-7, with TRBD1 as a possible D gene (6 bases). The length of the CDR3 is 12 residues. Germline V gives CDR1 GTSNPN, CDR2 SVGIG (reference sequence). Trimming stripped 7 bases from V and 3 bases from J, with 13 bases between. CDR3 DNA sequence: TGTGCCTTAAGACAGGACCTCTACGAGCAGTACTTC. The encoded protein is CALRQDLYEQYF.

This rearrangement joins TRBV27 to TRBJ2-3; maybe TRBD1 (6 bases). This CDR3 comprises 14 residues. From germline, CDR1 is MNHEY and CDR2 SMNVEV (reference sequence). Trimming pared 4 bases from V and 4 bases from J, leaving 12 bases between. In DNA form, the CDR3 reads TGTGCCAGCAGTTCTACGACAGGCCCAGATACGCAGTATTTT. Residues: CASSSTTGPDTQYF.

The chain couples TRBV28 to TRBJ2-3; 13 nucleotides match TRBD2. With 4 bases clipped from V and 2 bases from J, the junction kept 3 bases outside the gene matches. The CDR3 covers 16 residues. Germline V gene data show CDR1 as MDHEN and CDR2 as SYDVKM. This chain's CDR3 is CASSSGLAGTTDTQYF. CDR3 in DNA: TGTGCCAGCAGTTCGGGACTAGCGGGAACCACAGATACGCAGTATTTT.

The rearrangement links TRBV4-2 to TRBJ1-1, with TRBD1 matching 7 bases. Germline V lookup: CDR1 LGHNA, CDR2 YNFKEQ. CDR3 length equals 15 residues. V shed 4 bases and J 5 bases; nucleotides not matched to a gene: 10. Written as DNA, the CDR3 is TGTGCCAGCAGCCCCTGGGGAGGGGGCGGAACTGAAGCTTTCTTT. Translation: CASSPWGGGGTEAFF.

The chain couples TRBV5-1 to TRBJ2-5, with 7 bases identical to TRBD1. V shed 0 bases, J shed 5 bases, and the junction held 7 bases outside the gene matches. The CDR3 contains 15 residues. Germline V gene lookup returns CDR1 SGHRS and CDR2 YFSETQ. CDR3 protein: CASSLATGVGETQYF. CDR3 in DNA: TGCGCCAGCAGCTTGGCCACAGGGGTCGGGGAGACCCAGTACTTC.

The chain recombines TRBV7-2 with TRBJ2-5, with TRBD1 matching over 10 bases. Trimming took 7 bases from V and 5 from J; bases not matched to a gene: 10. The CDR3 totals 15 residues. The V gene's germline CDR1 is SGHTA and CDR2 FQGNSA. In DNA form, the CDR3 reads TGTGCCAGCAACCCCGCGGGACAGGGGCTGGAGACCCAGTACTTC. It codes for CASNPAGQGLETQYF.

The V and J genes are TRBV10-2 and TRBJ2-3, with 10 positions matching TRBD2. The CDR3 extends over 15 amino acids. Losses at the gene ends were 5 bases for V and 4 bases for J; bases not matched to a gene: 6. CDR1 WSHSY and CDR2 SAAADI come from the germline V gene. The CDR3 is CASSLAGGFPDTQYF. The CDR3 DNA reads as TGCGCCAGCAGTTTAGCGGGAGGTTTCCCAGATACGCAGTATTTT.

This chain links TRBV11-2 with TRBJ2-1, with 9 bases fitting TRBD2. The CDR3 length is 15 residues. Germline assignment: CDR1 SGHAT and CDR2 FQNNGV. Trimming took 1 base from V and 9 from J; bases not matched to a gene: 7. The CDR3 spells CASSLVRGLALEQFF. The CDR3 bases are TGTGCCAGCAGCTTAGTTCGGGGACTAGCCCTTGAGCAGTTCTTC. The whole variable domain, filled in from reference TRBV11-2 and TRBJ2-1, reads EAGVAQSPRYKIIEKRQSVAFWCNPISGHATLYWYQQILGQGPKLLIQFQNNGVVDDSQLPKDRFSAERLKGVDSTLKIQPAKLEDSAVYLCASSLVRGLALEQFFGPGTRLTVL.

The J gene is TRBJ2-2, the V gene TRBV7-9, with a tentative D call TRBD2 (6 bases). CDR3 length equals 11 residues. Trimming pared 8 bases from V and 6 bases from J, leaving 7 bases between. Looked up from germline, CDR1 is SEHNR and CDR2 is FQNEAQ (reference sequence). CDR3 sequence: CASERAGELFF. The CDR3 nucleotides are TGTGCCAGCGAGCGGGCCGGGGAGCTGTTTTTT. The full variable domain, completed using reference TRBV7-9 and TRBJ2-2, is DTGVSQNPRHKITKRGQNVTFRCDPISEHNRLYWYRQTLGQGPEFLTYFQNEAQLEKSRLLSDRFSAERPKGSFSTLEIQRTEQGDSAMYLCASERAGELFFGEGSRLTVL.

V and J are TRBV11-2 and TRBJ2-7; D not certain. From germline, CDR1 is SGHAT and CDR2 FQNNGV. Trimming left V 5 bases short and J 4 bases short, with 21 bases between. The CDR3 is 16 residues long. The CDR3: CASSRTSDGLGYEQYF. The CDR3 DNA sequence: TGTGCCAGCAGCAGGACCTCGGACGGGCTGGGGTACGAGCAGTACTTC.

The chain uses TRBV6-1 and TRBJ2-1; D might be TRBD2 (5 bases). Looked up from germline, CDR1 is MNHNS and CDR2 is SASEGT. The CDR3 has 16 residues. The ends were cut back, 2 bases at V and 6 bases at J, with 17 bases in the middle. CDR3 loop: CASSEYFSGWGNEQFF. As DNA, the CDR3 is TGTGCCAGCAGTGAATATTTTTCGGGGTGGGGCAATGAGCAGTTCTTC.

The gene calls are TRBV11-2 and TRBJ1-2; D might be TRBD1 (6 bases). Per germline, CDR1 SGHAT and CDR2 FQNNGV. Trimming stripped 2 bases from V and 1 base from J, with 11 bases between. This CDR3 contains 15 residues. The CDR3, as DNA: TGTGCCAGCAGCTTAAGGGGCAGGGGTAACTATGGCTACACCTTC. Translated, it gives CASSLRGRGNYGYTF.

This clone came up once. This rearrangement joins TRBV7-6 to TRBJ2-5; 7 nucleotides line up with TRBD2. CDR3 size: 17 residues. Germline trimming cut 2 bases from V and 2 bases from J; bases unmatched to any gene: 11. Germline loops: CDR1 SGHVS, CDR2 FNYEAQ. The CDR3 region has the DNA TGTGCCAGCAGCTTACAGTCGGGACTACGCCTACAAGAGACCCAGTACTTC. Translating it yields CASSLQSGLRLQETQYF.

The genes are TRBV7-6 and TRBJ2-7; no reliable D call. The V gene lost 1 base and the J gene lost 0 bases, with 10 bases spanning the gap. CDR3 length: 15 amino acids. CDR1 is SGHVS, CDR2 FNYEAQ, per germline. CDR3 protein: CASSLDPADSYEQYF. The CDR3 DNA follows: TGTGCCAGCAGCTTAGATCCGGCCGACTCCTACGAGCAGTACTTC.

In its sample, this clone was seen once. J is TRBJ2-5 and V is TRBV15; 7 positions agree with TRBD1. The CDR3 runs 13 residues. Germline CDR1 is LNHNV and CDR2 is YYDKDF (reference sequence). V was pared by 6 bases and J by 4 bases, with 5 bases of the junction left unmatched. The CDR3 DNA reads TGTGCCACCAGTCCGACAGGGAGAGAGACCCAGTACTTC. This sequence encodes CATSPTGRETQYF.

This clone was seen only once. The rearrangement links TRBV5-1 to TRBJ2-1, with D uncertain. Germline CDR1 reads SGHRS; CDR2 reads YFSETQ. The V end lost 0 bases, the J end lost 2 bases, and 9 bases lay between the germline ends. The CDR3 runs to 15 residues. The CDR3 DNA follows: TGCGCCAGCAGCTTGGCCTATTCCGCCTACAATGAGCAGTTCTTC. Translation: CASSLAYSAYNEQFF.

The chain combines TRBV25-1 with TRBJ2-1; the match to TRBD2 covers 7 bases. Trimming at V came to 0 bases and at J to 10 bases, leaving 0 bases not matched to a gene. The CDR3 has 12 residues. Germline CDR1 and CDR2: MGHDK and SYGVNS. CDR3 bases: TGTGCCAGCAGTGAATACGGGGGGGAGCAGTTCTTC. Its translation is CASSEYGGEQFF. The whole variable domain, filled in from reference TRBV25-1 and TRBJ2-1, reads EADIYQTPRYLVIGTGKKITLECSQTMGHDKMYWYQQDPGMELHLIHYSYGVNSTEKGDLSSESTVSRIRTEHFPLTLESARPSHTSQYLCASSEYGGEQFFGPGTRLTVL.

The chain joins TRBV18 to TRBJ2-7; D is uncertain. The V end lost 3 bases, the J end lost 1 base, and 10 bases lay between the germline ends. In germline, CDR1 is KGHSH, CDR2 LQKENI. This CDR3 contains 14 residues. The CDR3 is CASSPDGKSYEQYF. The CDR3 DNA reads TGTGCCAGCTCACCGGACGGAAAATCCTACGAGCAGTACTTC.

The CDR3 reads CAISVSQGYEQYF. The CDR3, as DNA: TGTGCCATCAGTGTGTCCCAAGGCTACGAGCAGTACTTC. The chain carries TRBV10-3 and TRBJ2-7; no clear D gene. This CDR3 is 13 amino acids long. The V gene's germline CDR1 is ENHRY and CDR2 SYGVKD. Trimming shortened V by 4 bases and J by 3 bases, and 10 bases separated the two germline ends.